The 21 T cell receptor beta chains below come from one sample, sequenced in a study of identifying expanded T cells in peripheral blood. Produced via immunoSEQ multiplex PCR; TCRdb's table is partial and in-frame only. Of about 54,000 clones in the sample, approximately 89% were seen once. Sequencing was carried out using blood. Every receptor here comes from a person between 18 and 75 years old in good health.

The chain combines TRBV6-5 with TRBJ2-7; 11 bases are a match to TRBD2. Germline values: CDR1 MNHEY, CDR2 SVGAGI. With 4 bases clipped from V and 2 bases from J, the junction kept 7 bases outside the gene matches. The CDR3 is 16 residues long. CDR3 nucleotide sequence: TGTGCCAGCAGTTTCATAGCGGGAGGGCCCCCCTACGAGCAGTACTTC. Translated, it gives CASSFIAGGPPYEQYF.

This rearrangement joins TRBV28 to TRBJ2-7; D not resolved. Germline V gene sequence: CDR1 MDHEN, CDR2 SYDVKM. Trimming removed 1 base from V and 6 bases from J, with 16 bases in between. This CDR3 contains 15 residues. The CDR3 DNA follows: TGTGCCAGCAGTTTATCATACCGCCCTGTCTCCGAGCAGTACTTC. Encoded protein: CASSLSYRPVSEQYF.

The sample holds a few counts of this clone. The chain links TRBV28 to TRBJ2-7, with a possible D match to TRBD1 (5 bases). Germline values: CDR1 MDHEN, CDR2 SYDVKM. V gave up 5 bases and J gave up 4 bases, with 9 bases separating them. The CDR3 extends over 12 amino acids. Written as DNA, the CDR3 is TGTGCCAGCAGTCCCCAGGGATACGAGCAGTACTTC. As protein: CASSPQGYEQYF. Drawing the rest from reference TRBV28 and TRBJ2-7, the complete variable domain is DVKVTQSSRYLVKRTGEKVFLECVQDMDHENMFWYRQDPGLGLRLIYFSYDVKMKEKGDIPEGYSVSREKKERFSLILESASTNQTSMYLCASSPQGYEQYFGPGTRLTVT.

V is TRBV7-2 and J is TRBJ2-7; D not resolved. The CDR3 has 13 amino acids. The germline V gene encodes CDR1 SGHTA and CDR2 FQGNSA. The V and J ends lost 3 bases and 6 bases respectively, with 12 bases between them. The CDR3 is CASSFQRTGEQYF. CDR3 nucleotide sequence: TGTGCCAGCAGCTTTCAAAGAACTGGCGAGCAGTACTTC.

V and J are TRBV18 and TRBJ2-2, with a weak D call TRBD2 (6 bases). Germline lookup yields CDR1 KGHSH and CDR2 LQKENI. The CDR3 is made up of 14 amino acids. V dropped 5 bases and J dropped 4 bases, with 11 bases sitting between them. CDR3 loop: CASSGDFPTGELFF. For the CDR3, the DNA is TGTGCCAGCTCAGGGGACTTTCCCACCGGGGAGCTGTTTTTT.

The DNA of the CDR3 is TGTGCCAGCAGCTCCGGACAGATGAAAGATACGCAGTATTTT. It translates to CASSSGQMKDTQYF. The chain carries TRBV7-2 and TRBJ2-3; TRBD1 is a possible D gene (6 bases). Germline assignment: CDR1 SGHTA and CDR2 FQGNSA. The CDR3 runs 14 residues. V was shortened by 4 bases and J by 5 bases, with 13 bases between the two germline ends.

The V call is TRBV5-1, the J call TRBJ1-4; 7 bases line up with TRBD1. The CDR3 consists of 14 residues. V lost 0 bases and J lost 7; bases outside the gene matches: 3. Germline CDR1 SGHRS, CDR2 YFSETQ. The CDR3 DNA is TGCGCCAGCAGCTTGGGAGGGGGCGCTGAAAAACTGTTTTTT. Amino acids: CASSLGGGAEKLFF.

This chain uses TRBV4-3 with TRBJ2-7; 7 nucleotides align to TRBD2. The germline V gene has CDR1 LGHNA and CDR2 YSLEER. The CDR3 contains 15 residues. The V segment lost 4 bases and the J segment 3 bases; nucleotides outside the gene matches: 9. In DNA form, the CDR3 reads TGCGCCAGCAGCCCCGGACTAGGTCCGAACTACGAGCAGTACTTC. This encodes CASSPGLGPNYEQYF.

The CDR3 DNA reads as TGTGCCAGCGGAGACCCCAGGGGCTACACCTTC. This codes for CASGDPRGYTF. The rearrangement uses TRBV6-6 and TRBJ1-2, with unresolved D. V gave up 8 bases and J gave up 8 bases, with 12 bases separating them. Germline CDR1 MNHNY, CDR2 SVGAGI (reference sequence). The CDR3 length is 11 residues.

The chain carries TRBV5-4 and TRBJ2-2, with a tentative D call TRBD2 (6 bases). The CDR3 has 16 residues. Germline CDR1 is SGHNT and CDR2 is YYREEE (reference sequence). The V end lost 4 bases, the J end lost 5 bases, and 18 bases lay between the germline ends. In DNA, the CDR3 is TGTGCCAGCAGCCCTTGGGTTCTAGCGAGGACCGGGGAGCTGTTTTTT. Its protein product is CASSPWVLARTGELFF.

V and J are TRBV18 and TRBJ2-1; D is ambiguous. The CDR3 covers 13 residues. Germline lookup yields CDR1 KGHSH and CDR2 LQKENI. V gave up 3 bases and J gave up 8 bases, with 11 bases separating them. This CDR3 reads CASSPPGTDEQFF. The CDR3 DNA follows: TGTGCCAGCTCACCTCCAGGTACCGATGAGCAGTTCTTC.

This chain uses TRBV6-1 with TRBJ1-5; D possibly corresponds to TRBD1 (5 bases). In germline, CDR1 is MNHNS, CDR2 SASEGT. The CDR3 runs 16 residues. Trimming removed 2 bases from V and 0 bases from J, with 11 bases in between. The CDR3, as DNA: TGTGCCAGCAGTGAAAGGGGACCTTTTAGCAATCAGCCCCAGCATTTT. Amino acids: CASSERGPFSNQPQHF.

CDR3: CASSEMGGAFF. The CDR3 nucleotides are TGTGCCAGCAGTGAGATGGGGGGGGCTTTCTTT. V gene TRBV6-1 combines with J gene TRBJ1-1; D possibly corresponds to TRBD1 (5 bases). V was shortened by 3 bases and J by 11 bases, with 10 bases between the two germline ends. In germline, CDR1 is MNHNS, CDR2 SASEGT. This CDR3 comprises 11 residues.

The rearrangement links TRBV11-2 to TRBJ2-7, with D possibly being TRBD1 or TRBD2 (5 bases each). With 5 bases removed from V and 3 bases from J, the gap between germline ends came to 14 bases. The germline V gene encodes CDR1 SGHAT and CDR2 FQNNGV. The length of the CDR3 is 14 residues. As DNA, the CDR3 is TGTGCCAGCAGCCTGAGGGGTCTGAGCTACGAGCAGTACTTC. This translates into CASSLRGLSYEQYF.

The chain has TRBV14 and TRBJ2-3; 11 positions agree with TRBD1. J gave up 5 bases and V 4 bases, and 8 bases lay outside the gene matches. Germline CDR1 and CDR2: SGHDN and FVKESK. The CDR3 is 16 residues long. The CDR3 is CASSLSGTGGLDTQYF. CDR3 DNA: TGTGCCAGCAGCCTGTCCGGGACAGGGGGTTTAGATACGCAGTATTTT.

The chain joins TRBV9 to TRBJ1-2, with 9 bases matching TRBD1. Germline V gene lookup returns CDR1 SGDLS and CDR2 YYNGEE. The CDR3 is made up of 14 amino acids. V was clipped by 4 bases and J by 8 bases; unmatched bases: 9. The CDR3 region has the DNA TGTGCCAGCAGCCGGGACAGGGTAGAGGTCGGCTACACCTTC. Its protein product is CASSRDRVEVGYTF.

The CDR3 coding sequence is TGTGCCAGCAGCTTCGGACTTAACACCGGGGAGCTGTTTTTT. It codes for CASSFGLNTGELFF. The chain carries TRBV7-8 and TRBJ2-2; tentative D call: TRBD2 (5 bases). The CDR3 runs to 14 residues. CDR1 SGHVS and CDR2 FQNEAQ come from the germline V gene. Trimming pared 3 bases from V and 2 bases from J, leaving 7 bases between.

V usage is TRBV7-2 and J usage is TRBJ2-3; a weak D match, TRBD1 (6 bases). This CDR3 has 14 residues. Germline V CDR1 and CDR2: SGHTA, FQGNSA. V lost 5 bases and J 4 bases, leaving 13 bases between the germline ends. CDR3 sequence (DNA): TGTGCCAGCAGCCAAATAACAGGGCCAGATACGCAGTATTTT. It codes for CASSQITGPDTQYF.

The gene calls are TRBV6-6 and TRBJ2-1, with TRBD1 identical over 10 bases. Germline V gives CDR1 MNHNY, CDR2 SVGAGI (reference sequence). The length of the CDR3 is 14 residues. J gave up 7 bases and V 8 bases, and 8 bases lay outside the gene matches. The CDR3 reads CASHPGQGTNEQFF. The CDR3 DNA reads TGTGCCAGCCATCCGGGACAGGGGACGAATGAGCAGTTCTTC.

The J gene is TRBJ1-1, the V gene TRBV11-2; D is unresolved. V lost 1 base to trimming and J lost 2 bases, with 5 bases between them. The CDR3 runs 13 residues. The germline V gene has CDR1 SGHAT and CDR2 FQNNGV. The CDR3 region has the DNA TGTGCCAGCAGCTTAGGAGTAAACACTGAAGCTTTCTTT. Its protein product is CASSLGVNTEAFF.

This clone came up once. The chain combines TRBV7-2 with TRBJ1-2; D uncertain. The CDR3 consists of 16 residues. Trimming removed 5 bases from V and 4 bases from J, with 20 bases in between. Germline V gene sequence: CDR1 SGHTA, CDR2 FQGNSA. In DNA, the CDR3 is TGTGCCAGCAGCGAGTCCCTAAGTACACCTTTCTATGGCTACACCTTC. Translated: CASSESLSTPFYGYTF.